Detailed here is one T cell receptor beta chain. The sample belongs to a study of early T cells in non-severe SARS-CoV-2 infection. Germline CDR1 is SGHTA and CDR2 is FQGNSA. Unmatched junction bases numbered 22, after V lost 2 bases and J lost 15 bases. CDR3 length: 17 amino acids. TCRdb reprocessed the 5' RACE reads with MiXCR, giving one entry per CDR3 protein. This repertoire shows about 27,000 distinct CDR3 sequences, 5% to 6.5% found once; its top ten account for around 1%. The chain links TRBV7-2 to TRBJ2-1; 7 bases fit TRBD2. This TCR was recovered from an adult who was a healthcare worker with PCR-confirmed SARS-CoV-2 infection or an uninfected control (not recorded which). The specimen was whole blood. Written as DNA, the CDR3 is TGTGCCAGCAGCTTAAGATCCGGTGTCACGCGCGGGAGTCGGCTGTTCTTC. Its translation: CASSLRSGVTRGSRLFF. Filled out from reference TRBV7-2 and TRBJ2-1, the complete variable domain reads GAGVSQSPSNKVTEKGKDVELRCDPISGHTALYWYRQSLGQGLEFLIYFQGNSAPDKSGLPSDRFSAERTGGSVSTLTIQRTQQEDSAVYLCASSLRSGVTRGSRLFFGPGTRLTVL.